This T cell receptor beta chain was captured by sequencing in a study of cytomegalovirus exposure and HLA in healthy donors. Findings and limits, study-wide: Confirmation was obtained in vitro that a few CMV-associated chains are specific for CMV antigens.

The donors gave bone marrow, and they were healthy. This clone came up a few times. What it recognizes is unknown. The CDR3 contains 15 residues. The germline CDR1 and CDR2 sequences are MDHEN and SYDVKM. J was trimmed by 4 bases and V by 4 bases; bases with no gene match: 5. PCR amplification relied on 60 Vbeta primers (plus 13 Jbeta primers). Only in-frame clones appear in the TCRdb table, and some are missing; sequencing was by immunoSEQ multiplex PCR. Here the sample spans some 150,000 clones, over 70% being singletons. This chain connects TRBV28 to TRBJ1-5; TRBD1 aligns across 9 bases. The sequenced sample was PBMCs. The receptor was isolated from a man aged 25-45 years in good health and CMV-seronegative. CDR3 coding DNA: TGTGCCAGCAGTTCCCGGGACAGGGTGAATCAGCCCCAGCATTTT. Translating it yields CASSSRDRVNQPQHF.